The T cell receptor (beta chain) under discussion was sequenced for a study of blood T cell repertoires in COVID-19. The CDR3 sequence is 15 residues long. V lost 3 bases, J lost 6 bases, and 12 bases lay in between. The germline V gene has CDR1 MNHNS and CDR2 SASEGT. This clone was seen a few times. Generated by immunoSEQ multiplex PCR, the TCRdb table keeps only in-frame clones and is missing some. Of 75,000 to 100,000 clones in the sample, 70% to 80% are singletons; the top ten hold roughly 24%. The chain couples TRBV6-1 to TRBJ1-6; D remains unclear. The sequence was collected from a man in his 70s with acute or convalescent COVID-19. The sequenced sample was peripheral blood. CDR3 nucleotides: TGTGCCAGCAGTGAGTTACGCAGTCTTAATTCACCCCTCCACTTT. Protein product: CASSELRSLNSPLHF.